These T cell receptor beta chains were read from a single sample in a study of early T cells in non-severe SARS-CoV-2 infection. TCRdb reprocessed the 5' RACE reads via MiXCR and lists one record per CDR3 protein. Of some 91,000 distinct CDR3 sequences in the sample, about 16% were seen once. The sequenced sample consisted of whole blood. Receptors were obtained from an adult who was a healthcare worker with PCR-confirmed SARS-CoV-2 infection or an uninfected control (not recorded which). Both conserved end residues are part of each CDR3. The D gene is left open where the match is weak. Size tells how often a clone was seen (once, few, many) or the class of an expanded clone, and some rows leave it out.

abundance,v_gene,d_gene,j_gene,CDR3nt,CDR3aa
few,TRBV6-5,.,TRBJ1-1,TGTGCCAGCAGTTACTACGGGTTGGCTTTCTTT,CASSYYGLAFF
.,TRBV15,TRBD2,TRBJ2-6,TGTGCCGTCCGACTAGCGGGAGGGTCTGGGGCCAACGTCCTGACTTTC,CAVRLAGGSGANVLTF
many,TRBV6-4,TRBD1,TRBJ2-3,TGTGCCAGCAGTGACCGGACAGGGGGACCAGATACGCAGTATTTT,CASSDRTGGPDTQYF
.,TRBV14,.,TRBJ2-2,TGTGCCAGCAGCCAAGATCCTGGGATCTTAGCGGAGCTGTTTTTT,CASSQDPGILAELFF
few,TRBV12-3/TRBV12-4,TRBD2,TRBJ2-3,TGTGCCAGCAGTTATTTTTTGGCTAGCGGGAACACAGATACGCAGTATTTT,CASSYFLASGNTDTQYF
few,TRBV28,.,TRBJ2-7,TGTGCCAGCAGTTTTCGGGCGTCCGAGCAGTACTTC,CASSFRASEQYF
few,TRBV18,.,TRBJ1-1,TGTGCCAGCTCACCACCCGCACCCCCGATGAACACTGAAGCTTTCTTT,CASSPPAPPMNTEAFF
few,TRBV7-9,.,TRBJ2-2,TGTGCCAGCAGCTCACCATCAGCTGGCAGGAGGACCGGGGAGCTGTTTTTT,CASSSPSAGRRTGELFF
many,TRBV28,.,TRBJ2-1,TGTGCCAGCGGGTCTCTTCTAGGCCCGGGATTTAATGAGCAGTTCTTC,CASGSLLGPGFNEQFF
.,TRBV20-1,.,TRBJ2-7,TGCAGTGCTAGTTTGCTAGCTATAAGCTCCTACGAGCAGTACTTC,CSASLLAISSYEQYF
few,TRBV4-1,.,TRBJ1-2,TGCGCCAGCAGCCAAGTACCAGGCGGCAGCTATGGCTACACCTTC,CASSQVPGGSYGYTF
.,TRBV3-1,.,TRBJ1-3,TGTGCCAGCAGCCAAGAGTCCTTCTCTGGAAACACCATATATTTT,CASSQESFSGNTIYF
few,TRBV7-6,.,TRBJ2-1,TGTGCCAGCAGCTTAGAATCCCTGTCCCCCTACAATGAGCAGTTCTTC,CASSLESLSPYNEQFF
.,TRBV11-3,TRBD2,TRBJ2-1,TGTGCCAGCAGCTTTGGGACTAGCGAGCTCAATGAGCAGTTCTTC,CASSFGTSELNEQFF
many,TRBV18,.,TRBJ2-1,TGTGCCAGCTCACCAGGGCAGGGATCCTACAATGAGCAGTTCTTC,CASSPGQGSYNEQFF
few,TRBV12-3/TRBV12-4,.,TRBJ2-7,TGTGCCAGCAGTTTAGGGGGGTTGCGGGATAGCTCCTACGAGCAGTACTTC,CASSLGGLRDSSYEQYF
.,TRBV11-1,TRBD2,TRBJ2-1,TGTGCCAGCAGCCCCCGGACTAGCGGGTTTGAGCAGTTCTTC,CASSPRTSGFEQFF
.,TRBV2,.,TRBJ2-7,TGTGCCAGCTGGGAATCCTACGAGCAGTACTTC,CASWESYEQYF
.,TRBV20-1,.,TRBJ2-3,TGCAGTGCTAGCGTTCTGCCCTTGGCCACAGATACGCAGTATTTT,CSASVLPLATDTQYF
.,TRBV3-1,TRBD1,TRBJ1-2,TGTGCCAGCACCCTCGGGACAGCCTATGGCTACACCTTC,CASTLGTAYGYTF
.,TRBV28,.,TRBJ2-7,TGTGCCAGCAGTGGACGGCGCCACTACGAGCAGTACTTC,CASSGRRHYEQYF
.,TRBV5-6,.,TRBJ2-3,TGTGCCAGCAGCCCAAGTGGCACAGATACGCAGTATTTT,CASSPSGTDTQYF
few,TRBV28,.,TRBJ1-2,TGTGCCAGCAGTTTCCCGAGGTCCGCGATCTATGGCTACACCTTC,CASSFPRSAIYGYTF
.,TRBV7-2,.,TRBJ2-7,TGTGCCAGCAGCTTAGCGGCCAGCGATAGTTCCTACGAGCAGTACTTC,CASSLAASDSSYEQYF
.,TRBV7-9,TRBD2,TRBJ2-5,TGTGCCAGCAGCCGAAGCGGGAGGGCTTCCGAGACCCAGTACTTC,CASSRSGRASETQYF
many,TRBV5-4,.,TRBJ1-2,TGTGCCAGCAGCACCTCATCCGGGACGGCCTATGGCTACACCTTC,CASSTSSGTAYGYTF
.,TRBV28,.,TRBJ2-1,TGTGCCAGCATTGAAAACAATGAGCAGTTCTTC,CASIENNEQFF
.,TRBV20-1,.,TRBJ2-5,TGCAGTGCTAGCGTCCAGGCTTGGGGGGTAGAGACCCAGTACTTC,CSASVQAWGVETQYF
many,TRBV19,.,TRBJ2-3,TGTGCCAGTAGCCGGGAAATTGGACCAGATACGCAGTATTTT,CASSREIGPDTQYF
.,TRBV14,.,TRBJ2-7,TGTGCCAGCAGCCTAGACTACTACGAGCAGTACTTC,CASSLDYYEQYF
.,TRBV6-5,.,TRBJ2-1,TGTGCCAGCAGCCTACGCCCGGGACTCAACTACAATGAGCAGTTCTTC,CASSLRPGLNYNEQFF